This T cell receptor (beta chain) was observed in a study of T cells expressing NK-cell markers. The wider study: Seven of the eight sequenced donors were classified as HCMV-seropositive, and one was classified as seronegative.

As regards this clonotype: Antigen unknown.

There are 15 residues in the CDR3. Germline V gene lookup returns CDR1 MDHEN and CDR2 SYDVKM. The study, taken as a whole, reports: Leadership of the CD3+CD56-NKG2C+ fraction also belonged to these clonotypes in several donors. Each of a handful of donors carried dominant NKG2C+ clonotypes accounting for roughly 1.0-7.5% of CD8+ T cells.

Template switching by 5'RACE with UMIs generated the TCR beta cDNA. From the 5' RACE reads, TCRdb lists one entry per CDR3 protein and no DNA. The specimen's table records about 380,000 distinct CDR3 sequences. The chain has TRBV28 and TRBJ2-3. The TCR sequence derives from a man aged 18-75 years in good health. The sample taken for sequencing was blood T cells: a sorted CD56 or NKG2C T cell subset, CD4+ or CD8+ T cells, or bulk PBMC T cells (not recorded which). The CDR3 sequence is CASSTATYSTDTQYF.